This T cell receptor beta chain stems from a study of cytomegalovirus exposure and HLA in healthy donors (dated by TCRdb to the late 2010s). For the study in its entirety: An earlier analysis of several hundred of the donors reported 276 Gb of sequence data and 95 million to 130 million unique TCR beta sequences obtained from about 179 million T cells. Donor age, sex, ethnicity and CMV serostatus were compiled alongside the repertoire data. To study patterns of TCR occurrence, a later analysis re-analyzed previously published TCR beta repertoires from 666 donors and added high-resolution HLA genotyping. An early release covering 500 to 750 HLA-typed donors comprised around 300 gigabases of sequencing data and 65 million to 100 million unique TCR sequences. Every discovery cohort repertoire had been produced on one sequencing platform. The genetic ancestry cluster associated with self-reported Caucasian donors included roughly 84% of the approximately 400 genotyped donors. The study combined high-throughput TCR immunosequencing, statistical association of individual TCRs with disease status, and machine learning to predict cytomegalovirus infection status. Among about 360 genotyped donors of the cohort, an average of about 240,000 unique TCR beta nucleotide sequences were sequenced per donor, about a sixth of them non-productive. The number of typed donors differed by locus: about 629-640 for A, B, C, DRB1 and DQB1; about 520 for DQA1; some 610 for DPA1; and about 470 for DPB1. Rather than using new phenotypic data, the later analysis identified candidate immune exposures from TCR beta sequences and from how often those sequences occurred across donors. A later genetic analysis used genome-wide SNP genotypes for about three fifths of the 666 donors, treating that subset as a discovery cohort. The aim of the study was to test whether cataloging public T cell receptors could identify signatures of past pathogen exposure. Both class I and class II loci were covered by HLA typing, at four-digit resolution. In an earlier analysis of 587 of the donors, high-throughput TCR beta sequencing was used to judge whether each TCR beta V gene segment behaved as functional or pseudogenic. The study profiled the T cell repertoires of hundreds of subjects by immunosequencing and related them to cytomegalovirus serostatus. In addition to the first cohort of 666 subjects, a separate validation cohort of around 110 different subjects was used. Because of strong linkage in the cohort, roughly five DR-DQ haplotypes were treated as single units for association and clustering. The paper's findings and limits, for the study overall: While some public TCRs were present in many individuals, most TCR sequences turned up only very rarely across donors. Several of the top co-occurrence clusters appeared to be linked to parvovirus B19, influenza, CMV and Epstein-Barr virus, according to a later analysis. A few of the identified cytomegalovirus-associated TCR beta chains were confirmed in vitro to be specific for cytomegalovirus antigens. Only TCR beta chains were sequenced in this cohort, and the absence of alpha or paired-chain data limited detectable features. In a later genetic analysis, a missense DCLRE1C variant was associated with V-gene and J-gene trimming of TCR beta chains, and the association was replicated in an independent cohort. A further reported finding was that TCR beta sequences accurately predicted the HLA-A and HLA-B alleles for most subjects in the first cohort. Because counts were too low, about 17 rarely observed V segments, including chromosome 9 orphons, were excluded from the earlier analysis of around 590 of the donors. Because the 87-base-pair reads could not distinguish some IMGT-functional V segments, including TRBV6-2 and TRBV6-3, those segments were excluded. In a later analysis, HLA-associated TCR beta chains showed more clonal expansion and lower generation probabilities than non-associated chains that were equally common. Assigning TCR associations to individual alleles was difficult when HLA alleles, especially DR and DQ, strongly co-occurred. Most CMV-associated TCR beta chains appeared to be HLA-restricted in a later analysis, and the HLA associations seemed to be driven largely by CMV exposure. In both the original and validation cohorts, the classifier was reported to diagnose cytomegalovirus status with high specificity and sensitivity. A group of highly shared sequence variants was considered likely to be a technical artifact of the sequencing pipeline. Roughly uniform sequencing depth across donors was assumed in presence/absence analyses, although this assumption may not hold. According to the authors, the approach could potentially be generalized to other disease states and immunological phenotypes. A later genetic analysis reported fewer N-insertions in productive TCRs among donors in an Asian-associated ancestry cluster than the approximately 670-donor mean. In an earlier analysis of under 600 of the donors, most TCR beta V segments were observed in productive rearrangements about 90% or about 30% of the time, broadly matching IMGT annotations. The study listed 150 to 200 TCR beta chains as associated with cytomegalovirus. Because HLA typing was missing for some donors at each locus, association tests included only the typed subset. At a false discovery rate of 0.05, a later analysis linked 16,951 TCR beta sequences to specific HLA alleles. Linkage disequilibrium might explain the correlated functional status among segregating V segments, but an unknown experimental factor could not be ruled out. In a later analysis, the rate of TCR association differed among HLA loci, with DRB1 alleles having the most associated TCRs and HLA-C alleles having the fewest. The only immune exposure information available for the cohort was CMV serostatus.

Receptors were amplified or captured by the immunoSEQ multiplex PCR assay. A mixture of 60 forward primers for TCR Vbeta segments and 13 reverse primers for TCR Jbeta segments was used in the multiplex PCR. Amplification of the CDR3 region of rearranged TCR beta genes was performed with a multiplex PCR assay on genomic DNA. The amplified TCR beta libraries were sequenced on the Illumina HiSeq System as 87-base-pair reads. In the paper's pipeline: In a later analysis, roughly 80 million unique TCR beta chains were counted across the 500 to 700 repertoires, and roughly 11 million of these chains were shared by at least two donors. A nearest-neighbor algorithm error-corrected the raw reads and collapsed the reads into unique sequences, merging closely related sequences to remove PCR and sequencing errors. To assign V, D and J gene segments, CDR3 sequences were aligned to IMGT reference sequences. For a sequence to be retained, at least a six-nucleotide match to both a V gene segment and a J gene segment was required. Rearrangements were called productive when the CDR3 lacked stop codons and stayed in frame with V and J; all others were non-productive. CDR3 was defined by IMGT convention, running from the second conserved V-encoded cysteine to the conserved J-encoded phenylalanine. Sequences without an unambiguous match to a single V gene segment were excluded from the earlier analysis of about 630 of the donors. An earlier analysis of a few hundred of the donors classified V segments as functional when productive rearrangements were above 56.7% and as segregating when the standard deviation between donors was above 5%. A statistical classification framework was developed to diagnose cytomegalovirus status using the catalog of TCR beta chain sequences. A later analysis assigned V and J genes by comparing TCR nucleotide sequences with IMGT/GENE-DB human TR gene sequences. The TCRdist pipeline was used in a later analysis to assign CDR3 sequences and most-parsimonious VDJ recombination scenarios. In a later analysis, each TCR beta chain was defined by its CDR3 amino acid sequence together with its V-gene family, and reads lacking a unique V-gene family were excluded. To address suspected cross-contamination and a sequencing artifact, a later analysis removed a few hundred highly shared, low-generation-probability nucleotide sequences. For each public chain, a later analysis derived a clonal expansion index from normalized ranks of inferred template counts within each repertoire. A later analysis computed generation probabilities with a VDJ recombination model fitted to out-of-frame rearrangements, and checked the results against IGoR. In a later analysis, TCR-TCR, TCR-HLA and TCR-CMV co-occurrence was scored with hypergeometric tests, and a repertoire-size bias correction was applied to TCR pairs. In a later analysis, false discovery rates were estimated by permuting HLA or CMV assignments 20 times. In a later analysis, co-occurring TCRs were grouped using DBSCAN, with TCRdist sequence similarity added in when clustering inside HLA-allele-positive subsets. Co-occurrence clustering excluded repertoires with fewer than 30,000 or more than 120,000 public chains, plus five with anomalous nucleotide sharing. What TCRdb holds here is the immuneACCESS table cut down to in-frame rearrangements. Part of the clones is not present; checked against another copy, under half of the missing clones reflect an unresolved V gene, and the others are unexplained. That table supplies the V and J calls and clone size; D and trimming were determined from the DNA. The sample yields roughly 140,000 clones; over 60% were counted once. In total, the top ten clones hold nearly 7% of the sample.

This clone has only one observation. Its antigen has not been determined. There are no base qualities to consult, and no much larger clone falls within one base. The germline V gene encodes CDR1 SEHNR and CDR2 FQNEAQ (reference sequence). The CDR3 contains 14 residues, cysteine and phenylalanine counted. CDR3 DNA only is kept here, 42 bases in frame from base 1. Trimmed from V: 5 bases; trimmed from J: 7 bases; junction bases lacking a gene match: 7. The cohort consisted of approximately 670 healthy bone marrow donors. At the time of sampling, every cohort member was nominally healthy, though immune exposures that went unrecorded were likely present. The donor tested CMV seropositive, placing the donor among the 289 seropositive members of the cohort. Every donor gave a peripheral blood sample, and the peripheral blood mononuclear cells from that sample were used for TCR beta sequencing. The Qiagen DNeasy Blood Extraction Kit was used to extract genomic DNA from the blood cell samples.

The V and J segments used are TRBV7-9 and TRBJ1-4, with 7 bases matching TRBD1. The source material was PBMCs. The TCR was taken from a man aged 35 to 55 in good health and CMV-seropositive. Here is the DNA: TGTGCCAGCAGCCCGACAGGGATGGTTGAAAAACTGTTTTTT. Its amino acids are CASSPTGMVEKLFF.